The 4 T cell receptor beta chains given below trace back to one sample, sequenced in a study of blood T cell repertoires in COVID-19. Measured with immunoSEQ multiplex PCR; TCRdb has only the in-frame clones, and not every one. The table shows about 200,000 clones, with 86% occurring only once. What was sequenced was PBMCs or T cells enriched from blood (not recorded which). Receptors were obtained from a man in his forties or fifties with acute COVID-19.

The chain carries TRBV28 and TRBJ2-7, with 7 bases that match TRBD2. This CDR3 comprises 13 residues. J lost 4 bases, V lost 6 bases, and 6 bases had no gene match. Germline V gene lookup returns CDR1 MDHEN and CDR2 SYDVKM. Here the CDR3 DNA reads TGTGCCAGCAGAGCGGACGGGGGGTACGAGCAGTACTTC. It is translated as CASRADGGYEQYF.

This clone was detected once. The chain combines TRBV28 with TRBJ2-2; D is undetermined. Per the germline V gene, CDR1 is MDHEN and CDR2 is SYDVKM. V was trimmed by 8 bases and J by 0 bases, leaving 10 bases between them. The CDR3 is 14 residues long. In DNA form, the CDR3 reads TGTGCCAGCTACGACGGAGCGAACACCGGGGAGCTGTTTTTT. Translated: CASYDGANTGELFF. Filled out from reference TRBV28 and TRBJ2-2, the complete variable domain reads DVKVTQSSRYLVKRTGEKVFLECVQDMDHENMFWYRQDPGLGLRLIYFSYDVKMKEKGDIPEGYSVSREKKERFSLILESASTNQTSMYLCASYDGANTGELFFGEGSRLTVL.

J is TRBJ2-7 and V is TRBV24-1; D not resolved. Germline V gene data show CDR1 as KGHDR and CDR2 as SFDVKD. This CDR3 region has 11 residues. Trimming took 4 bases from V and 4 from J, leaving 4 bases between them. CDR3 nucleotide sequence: TGTGCCACCAGTGAGGAGTACGAGCAGTACTTC. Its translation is CATSEEYEQYF.

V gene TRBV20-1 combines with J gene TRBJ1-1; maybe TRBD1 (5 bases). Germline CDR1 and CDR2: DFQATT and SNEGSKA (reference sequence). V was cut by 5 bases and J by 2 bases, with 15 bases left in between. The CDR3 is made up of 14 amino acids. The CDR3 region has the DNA TGCAGTGCTCGTGTCAGGGTCTCCAACACTGAAGCTTTCTTT. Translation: CSARVRVSNTEAFF.